The entry below gives a single TCR beta chain sequence along with its context. The record originates from a study of blood T cell repertoires in COVID-19. The wider study: Acute and convalescent COVID-19 samples came from the United States, Italy and Spain. In each case, the material was cDNA or gDNA derived from T cells, B-cell-depleted T cells, or PBMCs.

The germline CDR1 and CDR2 sequences are GTSNPN and SVGIG (reference sequence). The CDR3 has 13 amino acids. V shed 5 bases and J shed 6 bases, with 11 bases lying between them. Cohort placement rested on clinical history that participants reported themselves. Original analysis: For nucleated cells, counts were estimated from reference gene primer amplification. Repertoires were generated with immunoSEQ multiplex PCR, while TCRdb's copy carries only in-frame clones and drops some. The DNA gave D and trimming, while V, J and clone size come from that table. The table includes 150,000 to 200,000 clones, roughly 80% detected once.

The clonotype was recovered from a woman between 45 and 65 years old who had recovered from COVID-19. Sample: PBMCs or T cells enriched from blood (not recorded which). V gene TRBV30 combines with J gene TRBJ1-6; a weak D match, TRBD1 (5 bases). As DNA, the CDR3 is TGTGCCTGGGCGGGGGGGACTAATTCACCCCTCCACTTT. Translating it yields CAWAGGTNSPLHF.